The clone carrying this T cell receptor beta chain has more than one count but fewer than ten. This record belongs to a study of T cell changes during pregnancy in multiple sclerosis. TCRdb keeps only in-frame clones here, not all; method: immunoSEQ multiplex PCR. The sample has 68,000 or so clones, 75% to 95% seen once; the top ten hold approximately 0.84%. Deletions cut 2 bases from V and 4 bases from J, with 16 bases between. Germline V lookup: CDR1 SGHKS, CDR2 YYEKEE (reference sequence). The CDR3 totals 16 residues. Here the sequenced sample was peripheral blood, taken in the second trimester of pregnancy. The chain joins TRBV5-5 to TRBJ1-3; D may be TRBD1 (5 bases). This receptor was identified in a female donor with multiple sclerosis, enrolled in a pregnancy study. For the CDR3, the DNA is TGTGCCAGCAGCTTACTTCCCGGGACTGTCGGAAACACCATATATTTT. Translating gives CASSLLPGTVGNTIYF.